This entry is about one T cell receptor beta chain. The target antigen is unknown. The ends were cut back, 2 bases at V and 0 bases at J, with 8 bases in the middle. The CDR3 loop spans 15 amino acids. The germline CDR1 and CDR2 sequences are SGHDT and YYEEEE. This specimen belongs to a study of cytomegalovirus exposure and HLA in healthy donors. The overall study: A subsequent analysis reported that the 95 to 150 validation repertoires were produced on the same platform that had also been used for the 666 first-cohort repertoires. General study results and limits: Specificity for CMV antigens was confirmed in vitro for a few of the CMV-associated chains.

This table comes from immunoSEQ multiplex PCR, and its TCRdb copy is limited to in-frame clones, with some not included. The sample lists some 130,000 clones, about 80% seen once, with 25% to 30% in the top ten. This sequence originates from a man aged 25 to 40 in good health and CMV-seropositive. Sequencing was performed on PBMCs. The chain employs TRBV5-6 and TRBJ2-2; D call uncertain. The CDR3: CASSLRQANTGELFF. In DNA form, the CDR3 reads TGTGCCAGCAGCTTAAGGCAGGCGAACACCGGGGAGCTGTTTTTT.